This T cell receptor (beta chain) was profiled in a study of human T cells and chemical hapten exposure. Study observations and caveats: TCRs whose frequency exceeded 1 in 1000 remained the same following DPC sensitization.

This clonotype was recorded a few times. What it binds is not known. Specified time point: healthy volunteer bleed at 6 weeks. Total RNA was extracted from unfractionated whole blood. With 10 bases removed from V and 3 bases from J, the gap between germline ends came to 21 bases. The CDR3 contains 15 residues. The germline CDR1 and CDR2 sequences are MNHNY and SVGAGI (reference sequence). Individual cDNA molecules had unique molecular identifiers attached to them by the library. The authors' processing: TCR counts had a median of approximately 87,000 per sample and spanned roughly 23,224 to 700,000. TCRdb called the RACE reads again in MiXCR, with one record for every CDR3 protein. V and J calls and clone size were set by TCRdb, not the authors. The table records fewer than 85,000 distinct CDR3 sequences, 7% to 9% of them present only once.

Sequenced: whole blood. The V gene is TRBV6-6, the J gene TRBJ2-5; possible D gene TRBD2, 6 bases. This TCR came from a male donor in good health. Some clones in this sample may be carry-over from other donors' samples. This CDR3 reads CATVGGTAQEETQYF. In DNA form, the CDR3 reads TGTGCCACCGTAGGAGGGACTGCACAAGAAGAGACCCAGTACTTC.